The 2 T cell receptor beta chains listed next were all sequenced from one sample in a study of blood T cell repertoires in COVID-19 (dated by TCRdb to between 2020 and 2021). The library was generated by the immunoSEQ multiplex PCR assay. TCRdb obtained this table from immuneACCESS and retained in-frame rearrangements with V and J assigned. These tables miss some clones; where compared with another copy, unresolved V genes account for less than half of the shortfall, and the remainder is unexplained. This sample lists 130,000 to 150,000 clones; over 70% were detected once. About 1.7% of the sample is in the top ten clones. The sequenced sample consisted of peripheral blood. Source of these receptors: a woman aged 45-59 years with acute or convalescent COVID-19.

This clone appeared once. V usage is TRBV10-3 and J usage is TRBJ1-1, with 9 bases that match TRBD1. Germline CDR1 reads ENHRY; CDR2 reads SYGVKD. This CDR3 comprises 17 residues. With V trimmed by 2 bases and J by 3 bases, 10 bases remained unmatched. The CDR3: CAISEGQGRSVYTEAFF. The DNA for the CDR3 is TGTGCCATCAGTGAGGGACAGGGGAGGTCGGTGTACACTGAAGCTTTCTTT.

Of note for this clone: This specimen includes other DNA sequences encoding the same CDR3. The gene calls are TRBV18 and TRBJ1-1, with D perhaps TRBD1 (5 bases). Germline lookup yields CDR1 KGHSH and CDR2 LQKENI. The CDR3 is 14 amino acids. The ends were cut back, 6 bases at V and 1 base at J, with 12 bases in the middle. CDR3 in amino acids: CASSPGQGNTEAFF. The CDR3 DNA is TGTGCCAGCTCTCCGGGCCAGGGGAACACTGAAGCTTTCTTT.